These 17 T cell receptor beta chains originate from one sample sequenced in a study of T cell repertoires in cytomegalovirus infection. TCRdb redid the calling of the reads with MiXCR, one entry per CDR3 protein. The sample shows roughly 280,000 distinct CDR3 sequences, over 8% of them seen only once. Input material: PBMCs. The receptors derive from a human donor in good health (CMV status not recorded). Some clones in this sample may be carry-over from other donors' samples.

This clonotype came up many times. J is TRBJ2-5 and V is TRBV6-6; the D gene is possibly TRBD1 (5 bases). Germline V gene data show CDR1 as MNHNY and CDR2 as SVGAGI (reference sequence). V lost 4 bases to trimming and J lost 4 bases, with 10 bases between them. This CDR3 contains 13 residues. The CDR3 protein is CASSWGRVETQYF. DNA of the CDR3: TGTGCCAGCAGTTGGGGCAGGGTAGAGACCCAGTACTTC.

The V and J genes are TRBV28 and TRBJ2-4; D is tentatively TRBD1 or TRBD2 (5 bases each). Trimming shortened V by 5 bases and J by 0 bases, and 14 bases separated the two germline ends. The CDR3 length is 16 residues. Germline V gene lookup returns CDR1 MDHEN and CDR2 SYDVKM. CDR3 loop: CASSLGPMLAKNIQYF. The DNA for the CDR3 is TGTGCCAGCAGTCTGGGACCCATGCTAGCCAAAAACATTCAGTACTTC.

This sequence joins TRBV28 and TRBJ2-1; possibly TRBD2 for D (8 bases). Trimming removed 1 base from V and 5 bases from J, with 15 bases in between. This CDR3 has 16 amino acids. Germline V gene sequence: CDR1 MDHEN, CDR2 SYDVKM. CDR3 DNA: TGTGCCAGCAGTTTATTAACGGGGGGGACAGACAATGAGCAGTTCTTC. Translated, it gives CASSLLTGGTDNEQFF. Looking up the rest from reference TRBV28 and TRBJ2-1 gives the full variable domain: DVKVTQSSRYLVKRTGEKVFLECVQDMDHENMFWYRQDPGLGLRLIYFSYDVKMKEKGDIPEGYSVSREKKERFSLILESASTNQTSMYLCASSLLTGGTDNEQFFGPGTRLTVL.

This clonotype showed up just a few times. This chain's CDR3 is CASSIRGRMGYGYTF. The CDR3 DNA reads TGTGCCAGTAGTATCAGGGGGCGCATGGGCTATGGCTACACCTTC. V and J are TRBV19 and TRBJ1-2; TRBD1 matches at 8 bases. The CDR3 loop spans 15 amino acids. The trim removed 3 bases at V and 4 bases at J, leaving 7 bases unmatched. Germline assignment: CDR1 LNHDA and CDR2 SQIVND (reference sequence).

This clonotype occurred many times. CDR3 bases: TGTGCCAGCAGCTTGGGGTTCGCCCAGGACGAGCAGTACTTC. Translating it yields CASSLGFAQDEQYF. The rearrangement uses TRBV9 and TRBJ2-7; D uncertain. CDR3 length equals 14 residues. V was clipped by 4 bases and J by 5 bases, with 16 bases between them. Looked up from germline, CDR1 is SGDLS and CDR2 is YYNGEE.

The J gene is TRBJ2-1, the V gene TRBV7-2; the D gene is possibly TRBD2 (6 bases). Germline CDR1 reads SGHTA; CDR2 reads FQGNSA. V lost 3 bases to trimming and J lost 10 bases, with 19 bases between them. This CDR3 is built from 15 residues. The CDR3 region has the DNA TGTGCCAGCAGCTTGAGAGACGGAGGGCGGCGGGAGCAGTTCTTC. It codes for CASSLRDGGRREQFF.

This clonotype was found many times. This chain connects TRBV20-1 to TRBJ1-4, with a tentative D call TRBD1 (6 bases). CDR3 length: 14 residues. Germline assignment: CDR1 DFQATT and CDR2 SNEGSKA (reference sequence). V lost 5 bases to trimming and J lost 3 bases, with 13 bases between them. The CDR3 DNA reads TGCAGTGCTCGATGGGGGCGATCTAATGAAAAACTGTTTTTT. This encodes CSARWGRSNEKLFF.

About this clonotype: It may be a read error: a sequence one base away is much more abundant. The chain carries TRBV28 and TRBJ2-2; D gene uncertain. Germline V gives CDR1 MDHEN, CDR2 SYDVKM. Trimming removed 8 bases from V and 6 bases from J, with 13 bases in between. The CDR3 has 13 amino acids. The CDR3 here is CASGTRAPGELFF. Written as DNA, the CDR3 is TGTGCCAGCGGTACTCGGGCTCCCGGGGAGCTGTTTTTT.

V and J are TRBV20-1 and TRBJ2-4; weak D call: TRBD2 (6 bases). CDR3 length: 13 amino acids. Germline values: CDR1 DFQATT, CDR2 SNEGSKA (reference sequence). V dropped 6 bases and J dropped 3 bases, with 12 bases sitting between them. The CDR3 DNA reads as TGCAGTGCGCCGGGACTGAACAAAAACATTCAGTACTTC. Translation: CSAPGLNKNIQYF.

This clonotype has only a few counts. The rearrangement joins TRBV18 to TRBJ1-2, with D unclear. V was cut by 1 base and J by 8 bases, with 8 bases left in between. This CDR3 has 12 amino acids. Germline V gives CDR1 KGHSH, CDR2 LQKENI. CDR3 coding DNA: TGTGCCAGCTCACCACTCATGGGAGGCTACACCTTC. This encodes CASSPLMGGYTF.

The chain combines TRBV7-2 with TRBJ2-3; D might be TRBD2 (6 bases). The V end was cut by 4 bases, the J end by 5 bases, with 16 bases between. Germline-derived CDR1 and CDR2 are SGHTA and FQGNSA. The CDR3 consists of 15 residues. This CDR3 reads CASSYRDSMRDTQYF. The CDR3 DNA sequence: TGTGCCAGCAGCTACCGGGACTCAATGAGAGATACGCAGTATTTT. Drawing the rest from reference TRBV7-2 and TRBJ2-3, the complete variable domain is GAGVSQSPSNKVTEKGKDVELRCDPISGHTALYWYRQSLGQGLEFLIYFQGNSAPDKSGLPSDRFSAERTGGSVSTLTIQRTQQEDSAVYLCASSYRDSMRDTQYFGPGTRLTVL.

The V gene is TRBV6-2 or TRBV6-3, the J gene TRBJ1-1; D is perhaps TRBD1 (5 bases). From germline, CDR1 is MNHEY and CDR2 SVGEGT. This CDR3 contains 14 residues. Trimming took 6 bases from V and 6 from J, leaving 17 bases between them. The CDR3 here is CASRTSGGASEAFF. The CDR3, as DNA: TGTGCCAGCAGGACTAGCGGTGGGGCCTCTGAAGCTTTCTTT.

V gene TRBV20-1 combines with J gene TRBJ1-4; D gene unclear. V was shortened by 0 bases and J by 5 bases, with 7 bases between the two germline ends. The CDR3 length is 13 residues. Germline V gene lookup returns CDR1 DFQATT and CDR2 SNEGSKA (reference sequence). The DNA of the CDR3 is TGCAGTGCTAGAGAGGGAGGAAATGAAAAACTGTTTTTT. It specifies CSAREGGNEKLFF.

This clonotype has a count of ten or more. V usage is TRBV19 and J usage is TRBJ2-1; 8 bases are a match to TRBD2. V was pared by 0 bases and J by 10 bases, with 2 bases of the junction left unmatched. Per germline, CDR1 LNHDA and CDR2 SQIVND (reference sequence). CDR3 size: 13 residues. The CDR3 nucleotides are TGTGCCAGTAGTATAGATCGCGGGGGGGAGCAGTTCTTC. Protein: CASSIDRGGEQFF. Complete variable domain (other parts from reference TRBV19 and TRBJ2-1): DGGITQSPKYLFRKEGQNVTLSCEQNLNHDAMYWYRQDPGQGLRLIYYSQIVNDFQKGDIAEGYSVSREKKESFPLTVTSAQKNPTAFYLCASSIDRGGEQFFGPGTRLTVL.

The table lists this clonotype with many counts. This sequence joins TRBV7-2 and TRBJ1-2; 7 nucleotides align to TRBD1. The V gene end was trimmed by 5 bases and the J gene end by 7 bases; junction bases not matched to a gene: 13. The V gene's germline CDR1 is SGHTA and CDR2 FQGNSA. The CDR3 totals 15 residues. Here the CDR3 DNA reads TGTGCCAGCAGCCAAACAACCGGACAGGTTTTTGGCTACACCTTC. Translating gives CASSQTTGQVFGYTF.

Many counts were recorded for this clonotype. The rearrangement uses TRBV7-8 and TRBJ2-3; 8 nucleotides align to TRBD2. The germline V gene has CDR1 SGHVS and CDR2 FQNEAQ. The ends lost 3 bases at V and 2 bases at J; junction bases unmatched: 4. The CDR3 covers 15 residues. CDR3 protein: CASSFRGRNTDTQYF. The CDR3 bases are TGTGCCAGCAGCTTCCGCGGGAGGAACACAGATACGCAGTATTTT.

This clonotype was seen many times. This sequence joins TRBV19 and TRBJ1-2; 7 bases map to TRBD1. J was trimmed by 0 bases and V by 6 bases; bases with no gene match: 7. Germline CDR1 LNHDA, CDR2 SQIVND (reference sequence). The length of the CDR3 is 15 residues. The DNA of the CDR3 is TGTGCCAGTAGGAGACAGGGTGAAGCTAACTATGGCTACACCTTC. The encoded protein is CASRRQGEANYGYTF.